This TCR beta chain comes out of a study of T cell changes during pregnancy in multiple sclerosis. Trimming removed 4 bases from V and 6 bases from J, with 17 bases in between. The CDR3 is made up of 14 amino acids. The germline V gene encodes CDR1 SGDLS and CDR2 YYNGEE. Here immunoSEQ multiplex PCR was the method, and the copy in TCRdb shows in-frame clones only, minus some. This table has more than 15,000 clones, 84% appearing once. The TCR sequence derives from a female donor in good health, enrolled as a control in a pregnancy study. The V and J genes are TRBV9 and TRBJ2-7; D perhaps matches TRBD1 (6 bases). Sequenced here: CD8+ T cells from peripheral blood mononuclear cells, sampled in the third trimester of pregnancy. CDR3 protein: CASSSSGTPREQYF. The DNA for the CDR3 is TGTGCCAGCAGCTCCTCCGGGACACCGCGCGAGCAGTACTTC.